This T cell receptor (beta chain) was recovered during a study of cytomegalovirus exposure and HLA in healthy donors. In the study overall: Early release data held some 79 million unique TCRs from HLA-typed donors.

A multiplex PCR was run with 60 Vbeta primers and 13 Jbeta primers. The table came from immunoSEQ multiplex PCR; TCRdb's copy has only in-frame clones and leaves some out. Of some 65,000 clones listed, more than 75% are singletons. Whole-study results and caveats: Some V segments, TRBV6-2 and TRBV6-3 among them, were indistinguishable and were therefore excluded. Differences between HLA loci emerged in a later analysis of TCR association rates, with DRB1 most and HLA-C fewest.

V was shortened by 2 bases and J by 9 bases, with 11 bases between the two germline ends. The V gene's germline CDR1 is SQVTM and CDR2 ANQGSEA. CDR3 length: 12 residues. About this clone: Its antigen remains unknown.

This TCR was recovered from a girl aged 5 to 17 in good health and CMV-seropositive. This chain links TRBV29-1 with TRBJ2-4, with TRBD1 as a possible D gene (5 bases). Sequencing input: PBMCs. The CDR3 spells CSVERSQGIQYF. CDR3 nucleotide sequence: TGCAGCGTTGAACGGAGCCAGGGCATTCAGTACTTC. The complete variable domain, with remaining parts taken from reference TRBV29-1 and TRBJ2-4, reads SAVISQKPSRDICQRGTSLTIQCQVDSQVTMMFWYRQQPGQSLTLIATANQGSEATYESGFVIDKFPISRPNLTFSTLTVSNMSPEDSSIYLCSVERSQGIQYFGAGTRLSVL.